This entry features one TCR beta chain sequence. Its target is unknown. This record belongs to a study of T-cell reconstitution after alpha-beta-depleted transplantation in children. Unique molecular identifiers were used to barcode this TCRbeta library. A single record per CDR3 protein comes from TCRdb applying MiXCR to the PCR reads. The sample lists 700,000 to 950,000 distinct CDR3 sequences; 15% to 20% were seen once. Study-wide points: Approximately two months post-transplant, alpha-beta T cells reportedly originated from several hundred expanded graft clones.

Germline CDR1 reads MGHDK; CDR2 reads SYGVNS. This CDR3 contains 15 residues. The V and J ends lost 2 bases and 6 bases, in that order; junction bases with no gene match: 5. The source material was PBMCs, mostly from graft donor cells, sampled 360 days after TCRalphabeta/CD19-depleted stem cell transplant. The TCR was taken from a male patient under 18 who had a stem cell transplant for acute lymphoblastic leukemia, so the T cells may come from the graft donor. This chain links TRBV25-1 with TRBJ2-1, with TRBD2 matching over 9 bases. The chain's CDR3 is CASSEEGLAVNEQFF. In nucleotides, the CDR3 is TGTGCCAGCAGTGAAGAGGGACTAGCTGTCAATGAGCAGTTCTTC.